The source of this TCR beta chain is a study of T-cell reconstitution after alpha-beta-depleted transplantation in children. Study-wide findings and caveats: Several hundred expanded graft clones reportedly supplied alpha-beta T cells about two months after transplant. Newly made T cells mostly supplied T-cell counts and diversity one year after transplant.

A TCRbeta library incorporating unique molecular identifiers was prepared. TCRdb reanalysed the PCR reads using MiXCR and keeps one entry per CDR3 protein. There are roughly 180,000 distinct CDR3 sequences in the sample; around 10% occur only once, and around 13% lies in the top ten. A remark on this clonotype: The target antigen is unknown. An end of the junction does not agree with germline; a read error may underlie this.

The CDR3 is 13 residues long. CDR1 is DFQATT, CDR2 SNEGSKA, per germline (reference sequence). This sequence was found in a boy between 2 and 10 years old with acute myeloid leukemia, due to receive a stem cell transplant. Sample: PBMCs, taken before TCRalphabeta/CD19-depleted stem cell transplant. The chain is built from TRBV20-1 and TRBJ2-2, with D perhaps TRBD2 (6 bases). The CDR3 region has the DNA TGCTGTGCGGGAAAGGAAGCGGGCGGGGAGCTGTTTTTT. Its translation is CCAGKEAGGELFF.